The clone carrying this T cell receptor (beta chain) has a handful of counts. Its antigen is unidentified. The data stem from a study of T cells after yellow fever vaccination. Overall study context: Preparation used SMART-Seq v4 Ultra Low Input for the low-cell-number fractions. Overall study results and limits: Few clonotypes appeared in both CD4 and CD8 compartments. Abundant bulk-derived clonotypes could contaminate FACS-sorted repertoires.

They built TCR cDNA with 5'RACE template switching, a step that put in a universal primer site and UMIs. In TCRdb, the 5' RACE reads were re-called with MiXCR into one record per CDR3 protein. Among some 350,000 distinct CDR3 sequences, approximately 4% were seen once, and the ten largest hold under 30%. After removal of 3 bases from V and 4 bases from J, the junction contained 5 bases not matched to a gene. The CDR3 runs to 15 residues. The V gene's germline CDR1 is SNHLY and CDR2 FYNNEI. This receptor was taken from a man between 18 and 35 years old who received the YFV17D yellow fever vaccine. The sample in question was PBMCs, obtained 5 days after the yellow fever booster vaccination. V usage is TRBV2 and J usage is TRBJ2-5, with 10 nucleotides matching TRBD2. The CDR3 region is CASSEPSGGGETQYF. CDR3 in DNA: TGTGCCAGCAGTGAGCCTAGCGGGGGAGGAGAGACCCAGTACTTC.